These 31 T cell receptor beta chains originate from one sample sequenced in a study of cytotoxic CD8 clonotypes in ibrutinib-treated CLL. Generated by immunoSEQ multiplex PCR, the TCRdb table keeps only in-frame clones and is missing some. The repertoire includes under 300,000 clones, 65% to 85% of them detected once, and roughly 5.7% sits in the top ten. The sequences come from PBMCs, collected at disease progression, from a patient treated with ibrutinib. The receptors derive from a human donor with chronic lymphocytic leukemia.

The chain links TRBV5-1 to TRBJ1-4; D uncertain. V was trimmed by 1 base and J by 2 bases, leaving 9 bases between them. Germline V gives CDR1 SGHRS, CDR2 YFSETQ. The CDR3 length is 15 residues. The CDR3 here is CASSLKRGTNEKLFF. The DNA of the CDR3 is TGCGCCAGCAGCTTGAAGCGCGGGACTAATGAAAAACTGTTTTTT.

V is TRBV19 and J is TRBJ1-5; D gene ambiguous. The length of the CDR3 is 15 residues. Germline assignment: CDR1 LNHDA and CDR2 SQIVND (reference sequence). Trimming took 7 bases from V and 9 from J, leaving 22 bases between them. CDR3 protein: CASNPYIHHTGPQHF. CDR3 in DNA: TGTGCCAGTAACCCCTATATTCATCACACCGGGCCCCAGCATTTT.

The gene calls are TRBV5-1 and TRBJ1-1; 9 positions agree with TRBD1. From germline, CDR1 is SGHRS and CDR2 YFSETQ. The CDR3 extends over 13 amino acids. The V gene end was trimmed by 3 bases and the J gene end by 7 bases; junction bases not matched to a gene: 4. CDR3 amino acids: CASSSPGQGEAFF. The CDR3 DNA reads TGCGCCAGCAGCTCGCCGGGACAGGGTGAAGCTTTCTTT.

The J gene is TRBJ2-3, the V gene TRBV28; 7 nucleotides align to TRBD1. V was clipped by 2 bases and J by 1 base; unmatched bases: 3. Germline V gene lookup returns CDR1 MDHEN and CDR2 SYDVKM. CDR3 length: 15 residues. CDR3 bases: TGTGCCAGCAGTTTACTAGGACAGGGCACAGATACGCAGTATTTT. Translating it yields CASSLLGQGTDTQYF. Combining the CDR3 with reference TRBV28 and TRBJ2-3 gives the whole variable domain DVKVTQSSRYLVKRTGEKVFLECVQDMDHENMFWYRQDPGLGLRLIYFSYDVKMKEKGDIPEGYSVSREKKERFSLILESASTNQTSMYLCASSLLGQGTDTQYFGPGTRLTVL.

This sequence joins TRBV18 and TRBJ1-5; 8 nucleotides align to TRBD1. CDR3 length equals 14 residues. Losses at the gene ends were 2 bases for V and 5 bases for J; bases not matched to a gene: 2. Germline V lookup: CDR1 KGHSH, CDR2 LQKENI. The CDR3 DNA sequence: TGTGCCAGCTCACCAAGACAGGGGTATCAGCCCCAGCATTTT. Translation: CASSPRQGYQPQHF. The whole variable domain, remainder taken from reference TRBV18 and TRBJ1-5, is NAGVMQNPRHLVRRRGQEARLRCSPMKGHSHVYWYRQLPEEGLKFMVYLQKENIIDESGMPKERFSAEFPKEGPSILRIQQVVRGDSAAYFCASSPRQGYQPQHFGDGTRLSIL.

This chain uses TRBV5-8 with TRBJ2-7; a weak D match, TRBD2 (5 bases). This CDR3 has 14 amino acids. Between the trimmed V and J ends, which lost 6 bases and 4 bases, there was a span of 17 bases. In germline, CDR1 is SGHTS, CDR2 YDEGEE. CDR3 DNA sequence: TGTGCCAGCACCGAGGTGGAGGTTTCATACGAGCAGTACTTC. Translating it yields CASTEVEVSYEQYF.

This clone came up once. The V call is TRBV9, the J call TRBJ1-6; TRBD1 matches at 9 bases. The germline V gene has CDR1 SGDLS and CDR2 YYNGEE. The CDR3 is made up of 15 amino acids. Trimming cost V 3 bases and J 5 bases; bases outside gene matches: 3. The CDR3 reads CASSARDRDNSPLHF. In nucleotides, the CDR3 is TGTGCCAGCAGCGCGAGGGACAGGGATAATTCACCCCTCCACTTT. Filled out from reference TRBV9 and TRBJ1-6, the complete variable domain reads DSGVTQTPKHLITATGQRVTLRCSPRSGDLSVYWYQQSLDQGLQFLIQYYNGEERAKGNILERFSAQQFPDLHSELNLSSLELGDSALYFCASSARDRDNSPLHFGNGTRLTVT.

The chain uses TRBV9 and TRBJ2-3; TRBD2 is a possible D gene (6 bases). V lost 0 bases to trimming and J lost 3 bases, with 11 bases between them. This CDR3 has 15 amino acids. Germline V gene data show CDR1 as SGDLS and CDR2 as YYNGEE. The CDR3 region is CASSVGLARTDTQYF. Written as DNA, the CDR3 is TGTGCCAGCAGCGTAGGTCTAGCGAGGACAGATACGCAGTATTTT.

The chain combines TRBV7-6 with TRBJ2-1; D is unclear. Germline values: CDR1 SGHVS, CDR2 FNYEAQ. V lost 5 bases and J 6 bases, leaving 8 bases between the germline ends. The length of the CDR3 is 12 residues. CDR3 in DNA: TGTGCCAGCAGCCTAGGTAGCAATGAGCAGTTCTTC. Amino acid sequence: CASSLGSNEQFF. The full variable domain, its missing parts supplied by reference TRBV7-6 and TRBJ2-1, is GAGVSQSPRYKVTKRGQDVALRCDPISGHVSLYWYRQALGQGPEFLTYFNYEAQQDKSGLPNDRFSAERPEGSISTLTIQRTEQRDSAMYRCASSLGSNEQFFGPGTRLTVL.

The V and J genes are TRBV5-1 and TRBJ2-7; TRBD1 agrees at 10 bases. The V and J ends lost 4 bases and 1 base, in that order; junction bases with no gene match: 5. Germline CDR1 and CDR2: SGHRS and YFSETQ. This CDR3 has 15 residues. In nucleotides, the CDR3 is TGCGCCAGCAGCACGCCGGGACAGGGGTCCTACGAGCAGTACTTC. Translated, it gives CASSTPGQGSYEQYF.

This clone was recorded a few times. The genes are TRBV11-2 and TRBJ2-7; 9 bases map to TRBD1. The germline V gene has CDR1 SGHAT and CDR2 FQNNGV. The CDR3 consists of 16 residues. Trimming cost V 1 base and J 2 bases; bases outside gene matches: 6. The CDR3 DNA reads TGTGCCAGCAGCTTAGTACGGGACAGGGTCCCCTACGAGCAGTACTTC. It specifies CASSLVRDRVPYEQYF.

The chain uses TRBV6-5 and TRBJ1-1; D remains unclear. Trimming shortened V by 0 bases and J by 1 base, and 12 bases separated the two germline ends. The CDR3 length is 16 residues. Germline V gene lookup returns CDR1 MNHEY and CDR2 SVGAGI. CDR3 sequence: CASSYSIQVQNTEAFF. CDR3 sequence (DNA): TGTGCCAGCAGTTACTCGATCCAGGTCCAGAACACTGAAGCTTTCTTT.

This chain connects TRBV5-6 to TRBJ1-2; D gene ambiguous. V lost 0 bases and J 1 base, leaving 10 bases between the germline ends. The CDR3 totals 15 residues. CDR1 and CDR2 from the germline V gene are SGHDT and YYEEEE. The CDR3 coding sequence is TGTGCCAGCAGCTTGGTTACGGGGTTTAACTATGGCTACACCTTC. Protein: CASSLVTGFNYGYTF.

Concerning this clone itself: Other DNA sequences in this sample translate to the same CDR3. The rearrangement joins TRBV6-5 to TRBJ1-1, with unresolved D. The germline V gene has CDR1 MNHEY and CDR2 SVGAGI. V lost 0 bases and J lost 2, with 4 bases in between. The CDR3 consists of 13 residues. The CDR3 is CASSYSVNTEAFF. The CDR3 DNA follows: TGTGCCAGCAGTTACTCGGTAAACACTGAAGCTTTCTTT.

This chain links TRBV28 with TRBJ1-5; D remains unclear. Per the germline V gene, CDR1 is MDHEN and CDR2 is SYDVKM. The CDR3 runs to 13 residues. Trimming pared 6 bases from V and 7 bases from J, leaving 13 bases between. The CDR3 sequence: CASSLRPRQPQHF. Here the CDR3 DNA reads TGTGCCAGCAGCCTACGACCCCGACAGCCCCAGCATTTT.

The J gene is TRBJ1-5, the V gene TRBV6-1; the match to TRBD1 covers 8 bases. CDR3 length: 15 residues. Losses at the gene ends were 7 bases for V and 5 bases for J; bases not matched to a gene: 10. The germline V gene has CDR1 MNHNS and CDR2 SASEGT. The DNA of the CDR3 is TGTGCCAGCAACCTAGACAGGGGTCGGCATCAGCCCCAGCATTTT. This translates into CASNLDRGRHQPQHF.

The chain carries TRBV19 and TRBJ2-5; D perhaps matches TRBD1 (7 bases). This CDR3 has 13 amino acids. V lost 6 bases, J lost 5 bases, and 13 bases lay in between. Looked up from germline, CDR1 is LNHDA and CDR2 is SQIVND (reference sequence). CDR3 residues: CASRGRGRETQYF. As DNA, the CDR3 is TGTGCCAGTAGAGGCAGGGGGAGGGAGACCCAGTACTTC.

The CDR3 nucleotides are TGTGCCAGCAGCTTGCACGGGGGGGCAACAGATACGCAGTATTTT. Translating it yields CASSLHGGATDTQYF. The chain links TRBV7-6 to TRBJ2-3, with 8 bases identical to TRBD2. Trimming cost V 3 bases and J 3 bases; bases outside gene matches: 5. Germline loops: CDR1 SGHVS, CDR2 FNYEAQ. The CDR3 consists of 15 residues.

The chain employs TRBV7-2 and TRBJ2-7, with D hard to call. This CDR3 is built from 13 residues. The germline CDR1 and CDR2 sequences are SGHTA and FQGNSA. The V and J ends lost 6 bases and 0 bases respectively, with 9 bases between them. The DNA of the CDR3 is TGTGCCAGCAGTTCGATTCCCTCCTACGAGCAGTACTTC. Its translation: CASSSIPSYEQYF.

The chain joins TRBV5-1 to TRBJ1-2; possibly TRBD1 for D (5 bases). Trimming stripped 3 bases from V and 7 bases from J, with 22 bases between. This CDR3 has 16 amino acids. Germline-derived CDR1 and CDR2 are SGHRS and YFSETQ. The CDR3 sequence: CASSWFAGRVEGGYTF. CDR3 nucleotides: TGCGCCAGCAGCTGGTTCGCCGGCAGGGTAGAGGGTGGCTACACCTTC.

Only a few counts were recorded for this clone. V and J are TRBV7-6 and TRBJ2-5; weak D call: TRBD1 (5 bases). With 4 bases removed from V and 2 bases from J, the gap between germline ends came to 20 bases. The germline V gene has CDR1 SGHVS and CDR2 FNYEAQ. The CDR3 is 17 amino acids. Written as DNA, the CDR3 is TGTGCCAGCAGCTCCCGCTCTCAAGACGACAGTCAAGAGACCCAGTACTTC. It translates to CASSSRSQDDSQETQYF.

The V gene is TRBV7-9, the J gene TRBJ2-1; TRBD2 is a possible D gene (6 bases). Germline V gives CDR1 SEHNR, CDR2 FQNEAQ (reference sequence). The CDR3 runs 15 residues. The V end lost 3 bases, the J end lost 3 bases, and 12 bases lay between the germline ends. CDR3 coding DNA: TGTGCCAGCAGCTTTAATACGGGGGTCTACAATGAGCAGTTCTTC. It yields the protein CASSFNTGVYNEQFF.

The chain couples TRBV21-1 to TRBJ1-2. TRBV21-1 represents a pseudogene. The CDR3 length is 13 residues. For the CDR3, the DNA is TGTGCCAGCAGCGCCCATATGAGGTATGGCTACACCTTC. Translated, it gives CASSAHMRYGYTF.

The chain employs TRBV7-8 and TRBJ1-3, with TRBD1 matching over 7 bases. The germline CDR1 and CDR2 sequences are SGHVS and FQNEAQ. The CDR3 totals 17 residues. The trim removed 5 bases at V and 0 bases at J, leaving 10 bases unmatched. CDR3 in amino acids: CASSLIRQGSSGNTIYF. The CDR3 DNA is TGTGCCAGCAGCCTTATTAGACAGGGATCCTCTGGAAACACCATATATTTT.

The V call is TRBV7-2, the J call TRBJ1-2; D gene unclear. CDR3 length: 16 amino acids. Germline V CDR1 and CDR2: SGHTA, FQGNSA. V lost 0 bases and J 1 base, leaving 12 bases between the germline ends. CDR3 residues: CASSLAARPINYGYTF. DNA of the CDR3: TGTGCCAGCAGCTTAGCGGCCAGGCCCATTAACTATGGCTACACCTTC.

The chain combines TRBV28 with TRBJ2-7; no clear D gene. Germline V gene sequence: CDR1 MDHEN, CDR2 SYDVKM. The CDR3 extends over 15 amino acids. V lost 5 bases, J lost 4 bases, and 18 bases lay in between. This CDR3 is CASSKGEPSIYEQYF. CDR3 nucleotide sequence: TGTGCCAGCAGTAAAGGAGAACCCTCTATTTACGAGCAGTACTTC.

The rearrangement links TRBV15 to TRBJ2-1, with TRBD1 matching 10 bases. J lost 7 bases, V lost 7 bases, and 13 bases had no gene match. Germline CDR1 and CDR2: LNHNV and YYDKDF (reference sequence). The CDR3 runs 16 residues. The CDR3 bases are TGTGCCACCATTAACCGGGACAGGGGCGGGGGTAATGAGCAGTTCTTC. Its translation is CATINRDRGGGNEQFF.

A single count supports this clone. This sequence joins TRBV5-1 and TRBJ2-2; D might be TRBD2 (7 bases). The V end lost 4 bases, the J end lost 5 bases, and 18 bases lay between the germline ends. The CDR3 contains 16 residues. The germline CDR1 and CDR2 sequences are SGHRS and YFSETQ. CDR3 sequence: CASSPRGGPMTGELFF. The CDR3 DNA follows: TGCGCCAGCAGCCCTAGGGGGGGGCCGATGACCGGGGAGCTGTTTTTT.

The V gene is TRBV29-1, the J gene TRBJ2-7; 10 nucleotides match TRBD1. Unmatched junction bases numbered 4, after V lost 6 bases and J lost 2 bases. The CDR3 length is 13 residues. CDR1 and CDR2 (germline): SQVTM, ANQGSEA. CDR3 amino acids: CSVGTGATYEQYF. The DNA for the CDR3 is TGCAGCGTCGGGACAGGGGCGACCTACGAGCAGTACTTC.

The chain employs TRBV4-1 and TRBJ1-4; D is unresolved. V lost 5 bases and J 5 bases, leaving 6 bases between the germline ends. CDR1 is MGHRA and CDR2 is YSYEKL in the germline V gene. The CDR3 runs 12 residues. CDR3 residues: CASSALNEKLFF. The CDR3 coding sequence is TGCGCCAGCAGCGCACTGAATGAAAAACTGTTTTTT.

This chain connects TRBV5-1 to TRBJ1-1; D is possibly TRBD1 (5 bases). Trimming removed 2 bases from V and 6 bases from J, with 14 bases in between. The CDR3 has 14 amino acids. Germline V gene data show CDR1 as SGHRS and CDR2 as YFSETQ. CDR3 in amino acids: CASSFEGRGAEAFF. CDR3 nucleotides: TGCGCCAGCAGCTTTGAGGGGCGCGGGGCTGAAGCTTTCTTT.